This T cell receptor (beta chain) was identified in a study of cytomegalovirus exposure and HLA in healthy donors. Points from the study as a whole: Common viral pathogens seemed to be connected with several of the most significant clusters, according to a later analysis. Within an earlier analysis, most TCR beta V segments proved productive either about 87% or about 30% of the time.

V lost 7 bases, J lost 7 bases, and 10 bases stayed unmatched. This CDR3 has 13 residues. Germline V gene lookup returns CDR1 MNHEY and CDR2 SVGAGI. Researchers ran the PCR with 60 Vbeta and 13 Jbeta primers. Generated by immunoSEQ multiplex PCR, the TCRdb table keeps only in-frame clones and is missing some. In the table there are 150,000 to 180,000 clones, about 68% of which are singletons. Regarding this clone: Its antigen is undetermined.

The sample consisted of PBMCs. The chain recombines TRBV6-5 with TRBJ2-7; 7 nucleotides align to TRBD2. The TCR was taken from a man aged 18-30 years in good health and CMV-seronegative. Here the CDR3 DNA reads TGTGCCAGCACCAAAGCGGGACTACGGGAGCAGTACTTC. It encodes CASTKAGLREQYF.